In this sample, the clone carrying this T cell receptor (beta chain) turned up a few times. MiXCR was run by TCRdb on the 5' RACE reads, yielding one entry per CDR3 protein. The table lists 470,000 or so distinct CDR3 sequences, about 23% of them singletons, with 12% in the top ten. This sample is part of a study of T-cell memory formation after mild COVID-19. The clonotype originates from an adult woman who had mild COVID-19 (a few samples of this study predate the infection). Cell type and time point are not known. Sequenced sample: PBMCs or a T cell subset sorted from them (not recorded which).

The CDR3 loop is CASSQEAGVGYNEQFF. CDR3 bases: TGTGCCAGCAGCCAAGAAGCGGGAGTTGGGTACAATGAGCAGTTCTTC. The V gene is TRBV4-2, the J gene TRBJ2-1, with TRBD2 matching over 8 bases. Germline loops: CDR1 LGHNA, CDR2 YNFKEQ. The CDR3 has 16 residues. J was trimmed by 4 bases and V by 0 bases; bases with no gene match: 5.